This TCR beta chain was identified during a study of beta chain features in type 1 diabetes. Findings of the study overall: TCRB CDR3s from Type 1 diabetes patients were moderately but significantly shorter in all four CD4+ subsets.

There are a few counts of this clone. What it recognizes is unknown. Trimming removed 3 bases at V and 0 bases at J, with 15 bases between. Germline V CDR1 and CDR2: LGHNT, FRNRAP. The CDR3 runs to 17 residues. Expressed TCRB transcripts were sequenced, since all the RNA that had been isolated was reverse transcribed. Generated by immunoSEQ multiplex PCR, the TCRdb table keeps only in-frame clones and is missing some. The profile shows some 640,000 clones, about an eighth of them singletons. The sequence was collected from a man aged 18 to 29 with type 1 diabetes. The chain joins TRBV12-5 to TRBJ2-4; D possibly uses TRBD1 or TRBD2 (5 bases each). The sequenced sample was naive CD4+ T cells from blood. The CDR3 DNA reads TGTGCTAGTGGTTTTGGGGACCGAATGCTAGCCAAAAACATTCAGTACTTC. It codes for CASGFGDRMLAKNIQYF. Variable domain in full (rest from reference TRBV12-5 and TRBJ2-4): DARVTQTPRHKVTEMGQEVTMRCQPILGHNTVFWYRQTMMQGLELLAYFRNRAPLDDSGMPKDRFSAEMPDATLATLKIQPSEPRDSAVYFCASGFGDRMLAKNIQYFGAGTRLSVL.